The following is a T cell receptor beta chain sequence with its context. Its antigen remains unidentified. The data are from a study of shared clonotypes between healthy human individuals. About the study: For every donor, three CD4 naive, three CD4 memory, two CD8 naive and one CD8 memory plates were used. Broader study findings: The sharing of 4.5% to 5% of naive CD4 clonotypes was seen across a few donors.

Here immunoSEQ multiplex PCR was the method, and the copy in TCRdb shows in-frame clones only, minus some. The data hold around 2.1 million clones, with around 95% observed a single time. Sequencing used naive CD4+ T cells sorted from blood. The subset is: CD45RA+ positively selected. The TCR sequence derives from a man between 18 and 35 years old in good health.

CDR3 sequence: CASSLNTGILSSYEQYF. CDR3 sequence (DNA): TGTGCCAGCAGCTTAAACACAGGGATCTTGAGCTCCTACGAGCAGTACTTC. The V gene is TRBV5-8, the J gene TRBJ2-7, with D maybe TRBD1 (6 bases). V was clipped by 2 bases and J by 0 bases, with 18 bases between them. This CDR3 has 17 residues. Germline V gives CDR1 SGHTS, CDR2 YDEGEE.